The TCR beta chain described here comes from a study of human T cells and chemical hapten exposure. The CDR3 spans 12 residues. Germline values: CDR1 KGHSH, CDR2 LQKENI. TCRdb processed the RACE reads anew with MiXCR; each CDR3 protein has one entry. The sample records roughly 200,000 distinct CDR3 sequences, 24% being singletons. Documented time point: patch test 3, about 24 weeks after DPC sensitization. Treatment meaning: therapeutic diphenylcyclopropenone sensitization with weekly scalp DPC. With respect to this clonotype: The junction departs from germline at one end; a sequencing error may be responsible.

This chain joins TRBV18 and TRBJ1-5; D ambiguous. The sample here was whole blood, taken in connection with sensitization to the hapten diphenylcyclopropenone (DPC). This clonotype was obtained from a middle-aged woman with alopecia areata. Some clones in this sample may be carry-over from other donors' samples. CDR3 nucleotide sequence: TGTGCCAGCTCACCAGCGGGTCAGCCCCAGAATTTT. This translates into CASSPAGQPQNF.